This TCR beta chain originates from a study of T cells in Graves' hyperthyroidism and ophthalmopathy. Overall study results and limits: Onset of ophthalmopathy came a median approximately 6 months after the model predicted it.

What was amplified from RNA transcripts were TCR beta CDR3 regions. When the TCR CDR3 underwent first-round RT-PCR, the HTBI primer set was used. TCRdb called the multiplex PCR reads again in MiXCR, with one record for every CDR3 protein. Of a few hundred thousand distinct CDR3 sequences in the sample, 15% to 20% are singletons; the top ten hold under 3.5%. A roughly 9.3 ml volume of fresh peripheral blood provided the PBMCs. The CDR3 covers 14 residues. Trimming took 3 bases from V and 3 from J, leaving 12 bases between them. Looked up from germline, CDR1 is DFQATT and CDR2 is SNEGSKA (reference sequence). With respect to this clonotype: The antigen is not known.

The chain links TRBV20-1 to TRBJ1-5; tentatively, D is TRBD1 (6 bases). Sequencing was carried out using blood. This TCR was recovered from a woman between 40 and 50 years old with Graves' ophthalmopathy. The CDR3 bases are TGCAGTGCTAGTGGGGGGCACCCCAATCAGCCCCAGCATTTT. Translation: CSASGGHPNQPQHF.